The 29 T cell receptor beta chains below come from one sample, sequenced in a study of blood T cell repertoires in COVID-19. Only in-frame clones appear in the TCRdb table, and some are missing; sequencing was by immunoSEQ multiplex PCR. In the table there are 100,000 to 150,000 clones, 80% to 85% of which are singletons. The sample consisted of peripheral blood. The receptor source for this set is a woman aged 45 to 65 with acute or convalescent COVID-19.

V and J are TRBV4-1 and TRBJ2-1; 13 bases match TRBD2. Trimming cost V 0 bases and J 8 bases; bases outside gene matches: 7. The CDR3 is 17 residues long. The V gene's germline CDR1 is MGHRA and CDR2 YSYEKL. CDR3 nucleotides: TGCGCCAGCAGCCAAGAATGGGGACTAGCGGGAATCGATGAGCAGTTCTTC. It codes for CASSQEWGLAGIDEQFF.

The chain employs TRBV7-9 and TRBJ1-1, with 7 bases fitting TRBD1. This CDR3 has 15 residues. The germline V gene has CDR1 SEHNR and CDR2 FQNEAQ (reference sequence). Trimming cost V 7 bases and J 2 bases; bases outside gene matches: 10. CDR3 region: CASIPGGWRNTEAFF. CDR3 bases: TGTGCCAGCATCCCAGGGGGGTGGCGAAACACTGAAGCTTTCTTT. The full variable domain, its missing parts supplied by reference TRBV7-9 and TRBJ1-1, is DTGVSQNPRHKITKRGQNVTFRCDPISEHNRLYWYRQTLGQGPEFLTYFQNEAQLEKSRLLSDRFSAERPKGSFSTLEIQRTEQGDSAMYLCASIPGGWRNTEAFFGQGTRLTVV.

CDR3 region: CASSLGQTNTEAFF. CDR3 DNA: TGTGCCAGCAGCTTAGGACAGACGAACACTGAAGCTTTCTTT. The rearrangement uses TRBV13 and TRBJ1-1; no clear D. Germline CDR1 and CDR2: PRHDT and FYEKMQ (reference sequence). This CDR3 contains 14 residues. Trimming took off 0 bases at V and 1 base at J, with 6 bases between the two ends.

The chain's CDR3 is CASSWGGRRGDTQYF. CDR3 in DNA: TGTGCCAGCAGCTGGGGCGGGAGGAGGGGAGATACGCAGTATTTT. This chain joins TRBV11-2 and TRBJ2-3; 8 bases fit TRBD2. V trimming: 4 bases; J trimming: 5 bases; junction bases outside the gene matches: 8. The CDR3 consists of 15 residues. Germline V gene sequence: CDR1 SGHAT, CDR2 FQNNGV.

The chain has TRBV18 and TRBJ1-3, with unresolved D. The CDR3 contains 13 residues. Germline values: CDR1 KGHSH, CDR2 LQKENI. Trimming removed 7 bases from V and 0 bases from J, with 7 bases in between. This CDR3 is CASLSLSGNTIYF. The CDR3 DNA sequence: TGTGCCAGCTTGAGCCTCTCTGGAAACACCATATATTTT. Based on the CDR3 plus reference TRBV18 and TRBJ1-3, the full variable domain is NAGVMQNPRHLVRRRGQEARLRCSPMKGHSHVYWYRQLPEEGLKFMVYLQKENIIDESGMPKERFSAEFPKEGPSILRIQQVVRGDSAAYFCASLSLSGNTIYFGEGSWLTVV.

The rearrangement uses TRBV27 and TRBJ2-7; no firm D call. CDR1 is MNHEY, CDR2 SMNVEV, per germline (reference sequence). The V and J ends lost 0 bases and 2 bases respectively, with 11 bases between them. The CDR3 has 15 residues. The CDR3 protein is CASSLSFGRTYEQYF. The CDR3 DNA reads as TGTGCCAGCAGTTTATCGTTTGGCAGAACCTACGAGCAGTACTTC.

The chain carries TRBV30 and TRBJ2-2; TRBD1 is a possible D gene (5 bases). CDR1 is GTSNPN, CDR2 SVGIG, per germline (reference sequence). Trimming pared 4 bases from V and 3 bases from J, leaving 12 bases between. CDR3 length: 14 amino acids. The DNA for the CDR3 is TGTGCCTGGATTAGGGGAACAGACACCGGGGAGCTGTTTTTT. Protein product: CAWIRGTDTGELFF.

The rearrangement joins TRBV5-1 to TRBJ2-5; 9 bases match TRBD2. V was clipped by 2 bases and J by 2 bases; unmatched bases: 4. Per the germline V gene, CDR1 is SGHRS and CDR2 is YFSETQ. This CDR3 spans 15 amino acids. The CDR3 spells CASSFSGGEQETQYF. The CDR3 DNA sequence: TGCGCCAGCAGCTTTAGCGGGGGAGAACAAGAGACCCAGTACTTC. Together with reference TRBV5-1 and TRBJ2-5, the CDR3 gives the full variable domain: KAGVTQTPRYLIKTRGQQVTLSCSPISGHRSVSWYQQTPGQGLQFLFEYFSETQRNKGNFPGRFSGRQFSNSRSEMNVSTLELGDSALYLCASSFSGGEQETQYFGPGTRLLVL.

The rearrangement links TRBV6-5 to TRBJ1-6; tentative D call: TRBD1 (6 bases). V gave up 6 bases and J gave up 7 bases, with 13 bases separating them. The CDR3 has 14 amino acids. CDR1 is MNHEY and CDR2 is SVGAGI in the germline V gene. The CDR3 coding sequence is TGTGCCAGCAGAGCCGGGGACAACAATTCACCCCTCCACTTT. It translates to CASRAGDNNSPLHF.

This clone was observed a single time. The chain employs TRBV5-1 and TRBJ2-1; the D gene is possibly TRBD1 (5 bases). The CDR3 totals 15 residues. V lost 4 bases, J lost 3 bases, and 14 bases lay in between. In germline, CDR1 is SGHRS, CDR2 YFSETQ. Written as DNA, the CDR3 is TGCGCCAGCAGCCCCAGGGTAGGTGTCTACAATGAGCAGTTCTTC. Translating it yields CASSPRVGVYNEQFF.

This clone was seen a few times. The J gene is TRBJ1-1, the V gene TRBV4-1; no definite D call. The CDR3 is 15 residues long. V dropped 1 base and J dropped 1 base, with 10 bases sitting between them. Per the germline V gene, CDR1 is MGHRA and CDR2 is YSYEKL. This chain's CDR3 is CASSQARLSNTEAFF. CDR3 coding DNA: TGCGCCAGCAGCCAAGCTAGACTGTCGAACACTGAAGCTTTCTTT.

This chain connects TRBV5-5 to TRBJ1-4; D is unclear. Germline V gene sequence: CDR1 SGHKS, CDR2 YYEKEE (reference sequence). There are 18 residues in the CDR3. The ends were cut back, 0 bases at V and 0 bases at J, with 15 bases in the middle. CDR3 amino acids: CASSLGSGRMATNEKLFF. For the CDR3, the DNA is TGTGCCAGCAGCTTGGGGAGCGGTCGGATGGCAACTAATGAAAAACTGTTTTTT.

A single count supports this clone. The rearrangement links TRBV10-3 to TRBJ2-2, with 11 bases matching TRBD2. The CDR3 totals 16 residues. V lost 5 bases and J lost 4; bases outside the gene matches: 6. Germline V lookup: CDR1 ENHRY, CDR2 SYGVKD. The CDR3 reads CAISPLAGEFTGELFF. The CDR3 DNA reads TGTGCCATCAGTCCACTAGCGGGGGAATTCACCGGGGAGCTGTTTTTT.

This clone was observed a single time. The V call is TRBV7-9, the J call TRBJ1-5; 10 nucleotides line up with TRBD1. The V gene's germline CDR1 is SEHNR and CDR2 FQNEAQ (reference sequence). The junction had 7 bases not matched to a gene; V was cut back by 4 bases and J by 4 bases. This CDR3 has 16 amino acids. The CDR3 bases are TGTGCCAGCAGCTCCTCGGACAGGGGGTGGAATCAGCCCCAGCATTTT. It codes for CASSSSDRGWNQPQHF.

The CDR3 is CASSLSTGSHYGYTF. Here the CDR3 DNA reads TGTGCCAGCAGTTTAAGTACAGGGTCCCACTATGGCTACACCTTC. The chain employs TRBV28 and TRBJ1-2; the D gene is possibly TRBD1 (6 bases). The CDR3 covers 15 residues. V lost 2 bases and J 3 bases, leaving 13 bases between the germline ends. Germline V gives CDR1 MDHEN, CDR2 SYDVKM.

The genes are TRBV5-6 and TRBJ1-6; D is unclear. CDR1 is SGHDT, CDR2 YYEEEE, per germline. Deletions cut 4 bases from V and 6 bases from J, with 11 bases between. The CDR3 sequence is 14 residues long. CDR3 protein: CASSLRQFNSPLHF. The CDR3 DNA sequence: TGTGCCAGCAGCCTCAGACAATTTAATTCACCCCTCCACTTT.

This chain connects TRBV6-5 to TRBJ1-1; no clear D gene. Germline-derived CDR1 and CDR2 are MNHEY and SVGAGI. Trimming removed 2 bases at V and 3 bases at J, with 7 bases between. The CDR3 is 13 amino acids. The DNA for the CDR3 is TGTGCCAGCAGTTACGGGAGGGACACTGAAGCTTTCTTT. Amino acid sequence: CASSYGRDTEAFF.

The gene calls are TRBV19 and TRBJ2-2; D is possibly TRBD2 (6 bases). V was shortened by 7 bases and J by 3 bases, with 12 bases between the two germline ends. In germline, CDR1 is LNHDA, CDR2 SQIVND (reference sequence). This CDR3 region has 14 residues. The CDR3 bases are TGTGCCAGTAAACAGGCGGGATACACCGGGGAGCTGTTTTTT. It codes for CASKQAGYTGELFF. Variable domain in full (rest from reference TRBV19 and TRBJ2-2): DGGITQSPKYLFRKEGQNVTLSCEQNLNHDAMYWYRQDPGQGLRLIYYSQIVNDFQKGDIAEGYSVSREKKESFPLTVTSAQKNPTAFYLCASKQAGYTGELFFGEGSRLTVL.

The gene calls are TRBV30 and TRBJ2-1; the D is unclear. Germline loops: CDR1 GTSNPN, CDR2 SVGIG (reference sequence). V dropped 4 bases and J dropped 6 bases, with 16 bases sitting between them. The CDR3 length is 14 residues. The CDR3 nucleotides are TGTGCCTGGACCTTAGAGAACTTTGGCAATGAGCAGTTCTTC. It codes for CAWTLENFGNEQFF.

The J gene is TRBJ1-4, the V gene TRBV7-9; 7 bases are a match to TRBD1. The CDR3 is 15 amino acids. Per the germline V gene, CDR1 is SEHNR and CDR2 is FQNEAQ (reference sequence). The V and J ends lost 5 bases and 7 bases, in that order; junction bases with no gene match: 10. The CDR3, as DNA: TGTGCCAGCAGCCGACAGGGAGTAATGGGTGAAAAACTGTTTTTT. This sequence encodes CASSRQGVMGEKLFF.

This chain uses TRBV13 with TRBJ2-2; 7 nucleotides agree with TRBD2. V shed 4 bases and J 0 bases; nucleotides not matched to a gene: 5. The CDR3 extends over 16 amino acids. Germline loops: CDR1 PRHDT, CDR2 FYEKMQ (reference sequence). This CDR3 is CASSSTSVSNTGELFF. In DNA, the CDR3 is TGTGCCAGCAGCTCCACTAGCGTATCGAACACCGGGGAGCTGTTTTTT.

CDR3 nucleotide sequence: TGTGCCAGCAGCGCCCATGCGGGGAACTACGAGCAGTACTTC. Protein sequence: CASSAHAGNYEQYF. The J gene is TRBJ2-7, the V gene TRBV9; perhaps TRBD2 as D (6 bases). With 3 bases removed from V and 3 bases from J, the gap between germline ends came to 13 bases. The CDR3 runs to 14 residues. Germline V gene lookup returns CDR1 SGDLS and CDR2 YYNGEE.

The chain couples TRBV28 to TRBJ1-6; no firm D call. CDR3 length: 12 residues. V gave up 7 bases and J gave up 10 bases, with 11 bases separating them. Germline loops: CDR1 MDHEN, CDR2 SYDVKM. The CDR3 region is CASTSVESPLHF. CDR3 sequence (DNA): TGTGCCAGCACCTCGGTCGAATCACCCCTCCACTTT.

The chain is built from TRBV19 and TRBJ1-5; the match to TRBD1 covers 7 bases. V trimming: 8 bases; J trimming: 0 bases; junction bases outside the gene matches: 13. From germline, CDR1 is LNHDA and CDR2 SQIVND (reference sequence). This CDR3 contains 17 residues. CDR3 in DNA: TGTGCCAGTTCCTCGGGGGACAGCCGATATAGCAATCAGCCCCAGCATTTT. It specifies CASSSGDSRYSNQPQHF.

The CDR3 protein is CASSSRLAGVTDTQYF. CDR3 in DNA: TGTGCCAGCAGCTCAAGACTAGCGGGGGTCACAGATACGCAGTATTTT. The V gene is TRBV7-6, the J gene TRBJ2-3, with 12 bases aligning to TRBD2. Germline V gene lookup returns CDR1 SGHVS and CDR2 FNYEAQ. Trimming at V came to 4 bases and at J to 2 bases, leaving 4 bases not matched to a gene. CDR3 size: 16 residues. Complete variable domain (other parts from reference TRBV7-6 and TRBJ2-3): GAGVSQSPRYKVTKRGQDVALRCDPISGHVSLYWYRQALGQGPEFLTYFNYEAQQDKSGLPNDRFSAERPEGSISTLTIQRTEQRDSAMYRCASSSRLAGVTDTQYFGPGTRLTVL.

CDR3: CASSWTSQLITGELFF. The CDR3 nucleotides are TGTGCCAGCAGCTGGACTAGCCAACTAATCACCGGGGAGCTGTTTTTT. V is TRBV7-2 and J is TRBJ2-2; 8 bases map to TRBD2. J was trimmed by 4 bases and V by 4 bases; bases with no gene match: 8. CDR3 length: 16 amino acids. Germline V gene data show CDR1 as SGHTA and CDR2 as FQGNSA.

J is TRBJ2-1 and V is TRBV6-5; D may be TRBD2 (5 bases). The V end was cut by 7 bases, the J end by 4 bases, with 8 bases between. Germline lookup yields CDR1 MNHEY and CDR2 SVGAGI. This CDR3 has 12 amino acids. The CDR3 sequence is CASKRTYNEQFF. The CDR3 DNA is TGTGCCAGCAAAAGGACTTACAATGAGCAGTTCTTC.

The J gene is TRBJ2-5, the V gene TRBV5-1, with a tentative D call TRBD2 (6 bases). V shed 0 bases and J shed 2 bases, with 8 bases lying between them. This CDR3 is 14 amino acids long. The V gene's germline CDR1 is SGHRS and CDR2 YFSETQ. For the CDR3, the DNA is TGCGCCAGCAGCTTGGGCCTAGCGCAAGAGACCCAGTACTTC. It translates to CASSLGLAQETQYF. Based on the CDR3 plus reference TRBV5-1 and TRBJ2-5, the full variable domain is KAGVTQTPRYLIKTRGQQVTLSCSPISGHRSVSWYQQTPGQGLQFLFEYFSETQRNKGNFPGRFSGRQFSNSRSEMNVSTLELGDSALYLCASSLGLAQETQYFGPGTRLLVL.

This chain joins TRBV6-5 and TRBJ2-7; D uncertain. Germline loops: CDR1 MNHEY, CDR2 SVGAGI. V lost 7 bases, J lost 1 base, and 11 bases lay in between. The CDR3 is made up of 13 amino acids. The CDR3 nucleotides are TGTGCCAGCAATAAAGGCGGATCCTACGAGCAGTACTTC. It translates to CASNKGGSYEQYF.